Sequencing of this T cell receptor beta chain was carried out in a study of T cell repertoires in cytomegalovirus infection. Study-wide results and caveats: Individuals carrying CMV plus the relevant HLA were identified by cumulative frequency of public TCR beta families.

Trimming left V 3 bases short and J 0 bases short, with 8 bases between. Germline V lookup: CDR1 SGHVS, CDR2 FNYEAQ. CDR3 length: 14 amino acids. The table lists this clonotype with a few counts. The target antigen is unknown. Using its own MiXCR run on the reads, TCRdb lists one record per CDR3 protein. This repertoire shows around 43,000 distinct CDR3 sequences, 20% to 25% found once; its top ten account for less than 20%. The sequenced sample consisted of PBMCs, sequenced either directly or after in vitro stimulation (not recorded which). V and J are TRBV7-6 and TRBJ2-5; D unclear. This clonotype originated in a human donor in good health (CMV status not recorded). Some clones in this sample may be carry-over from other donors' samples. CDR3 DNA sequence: TGTGCCAGCAGCTTTGGAGCAAACCAAGAGACCCAGTACTTC. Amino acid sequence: CASSFGANQETQYF.